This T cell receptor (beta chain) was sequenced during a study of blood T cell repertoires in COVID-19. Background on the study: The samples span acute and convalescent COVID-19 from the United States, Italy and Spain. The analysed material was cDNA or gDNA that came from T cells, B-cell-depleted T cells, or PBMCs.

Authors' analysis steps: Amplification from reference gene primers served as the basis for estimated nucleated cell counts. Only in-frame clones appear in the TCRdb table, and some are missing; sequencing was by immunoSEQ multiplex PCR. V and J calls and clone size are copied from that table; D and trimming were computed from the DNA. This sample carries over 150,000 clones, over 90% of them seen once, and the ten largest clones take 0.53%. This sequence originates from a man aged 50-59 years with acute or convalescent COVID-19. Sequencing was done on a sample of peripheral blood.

The CDR3 DNA reads TGTGCCAGCAGTTTATTTTCCGGGACAGCGTCCTACGAGCAGTACTTC. The encoded protein is CASSLFSGTASYEQYF. This chain uses TRBV27 with TRBJ2-7, with TRBD1 matching 7 bases. The V gene end was trimmed by 1 base and the J gene end by 1 base; junction bases not matched to a gene: 7. CDR3 size: 16 residues. Germline-derived CDR1 and CDR2 are MNHEY and SMNVEV (reference sequence).